This TCR beta chain is drawn from a study of T cells in localized non-small cell lung cancer. TCRdb's table, derived via immunoSEQ multiplex PCR, lists solely in-frame clones and lacks some. The sample lists fewer than 35,000 clones; roughly 89% were seen once. The V gene's germline CDR1 is ENHRY and CDR2 SYGVKD. Trimming cost V 4 bases and J 6 bases; bases outside gene matches: 8. The CDR3 consists of 14 residues. Concerning this clone itself: No antigen is known for it.

The study's findings and limits: Overall survival was longer when the density of T cells in the blood was higher. Uninvolved adjacent lung had the highest recorded T cell clonality, with tumor below it.

This clonotype was obtained from a female donor at least 60 years old with stage I lung adenocarcinoma. The material sequenced was peripheral blood, taken before any cancer treatment. The V call is TRBV10-3, the J call TRBJ2-7; 8 bases map to TRBD1. The CDR3 loop is CAISGTGSVSEQYF. DNA of the CDR3: TGTGCCATCAGTGGGACAGGGTCGGTCAGCGAGCAGTACTTC.